A selection of T cell receptor beta chains follows, all from one sample in a study of OX40 agonist ivuxolimab in advanced cancers. Sequencing used immunoSEQ multiplex PCR; TCRdb keeps in-frame clones, though not all of them. The profile shows roughly 65,000 clones, roughly nine tenths of them singletons. This specimen was CD4+ or CD8+ T cells sorted from blood, taken in a trial of the OX40 agonist ivuxolimab. These receptors all stem from an adult with an advanced solid tumor such as melanoma, head and neck, liver or kidney cancer. The CDR3 runs from the conserved cysteine through the conserved F or W. D genes are given only for firm matches. The listing skips clone size in some rows; elsewhere it reads once, few, many or a size class.

j_gene: TRBJ2-5
abundance: .
v_gene: TRBV18
d_gene: .
CDR3nt: TGTGCCAGCTCACCGAGGGCGGAGCCAGAGACCCAGTACTTC
CDR3aa: CASSPRAEPETQYF

j_gene: TRBJ2-7
abundance: few
v_gene: TRBV2
d_gene: .
CDR3nt: TGTGCCAGCAGTGGACTTTGGGACGATCACAACGAGCAGTACTTC
CDR3aa: CASSGLWDDHNEQYF

j_gene: TRBJ1-2
abundance: .
v_gene: TRBV5-1
d_gene: .
CDR3nt: TGCGCCAGCAGCTCTGGGACACTTGCTATGGATGGCTACACCTTC
CDR3aa: CASSSGTLAMDGYTF

j_gene: TRBJ1-3
abundance: few
v_gene: TRBV19
d_gene: TRBD1
CDR3nt: TGTGCCAGTAAGCGTGGACAGGCTGGAAACACCATATATTTT
CDR3aa: CASKRGQAGNTIYF

j_gene: TRBJ1-6
abundance: .
v_gene: TRBV6-5
d_gene: .
CDR3nt: TGTGCCAGCAGTTACTTCAGGGGAACCTATAATTCACCCCTCCACTTT
CDR3aa: CASSYFRGTYNSPLHF

j_gene: TRBJ1-2
abundance: .
v_gene: TRBV12-5
d_gene: TRBD1
CDR3nt: TGTGCTAGTGGGGAACCAGGGGGTGGCTACACCTTC
CDR3aa: CASGEPGGGYTF

j_gene: TRBJ2-2
abundance: .
v_gene: TRBV7-2
d_gene: TRBD2
CDR3nt: TGTGCCAGCAGCTTACCTAGCGGGAGGATCACCGGGGAGCTGTTTTTT
CDR3aa: CASSLPSGRITGELFF

j_gene: TRBJ2-7
abundance: .
v_gene: TRBV6-4
d_gene: .
CDR3nt: TGTGCCAACATGGGCGTAGCGGAGAACTACGAGCAGTACTTC
CDR3aa: CANMGVAENYEQYF

j_gene: TRBJ2-5
abundance: .
v_gene: TRBV28
d_gene: TRBD1
CDR3nt: TGTGCCAGCAGGAGGACAGGGGGCGGAGAGACCCAGTACTTC
CDR3aa: CASRRTGGGETQYF

j_gene: TRBJ1-5
abundance: .
v_gene: TRBV27
d_gene: .
CDR3nt: TGTGCCAGCAGAAAGGGGTACAATCAGCCCCAGCATTTT
CDR3aa: CASRKGYNQPQHF

j_gene: TRBJ1-5
abundance: .
v_gene: TRBV7-2
d_gene: .
CDR3nt: TGTGCCAGCAGCCCTACAGGAAACAATCAGCCCCAGCATTTT
CDR3aa: CASSPTGNNQPQHF

j_gene: TRBJ2-7
abundance: .
v_gene: TRBV27
d_gene: .
CDR3nt: TGTGCCAGCACGCCGGGACCTCCAAATTACGAGCAGTACTTC
CDR3aa: CASTPGPPNYEQYF

j_gene: TRBJ2-7
abundance: .
v_gene: TRBV19
d_gene: TRBD2
CDR3nt: TGTGCCAGTAGTATAAGAACCGGGACTAGCGTCTCCTACGAGCAGTACTTC
CDR3aa: CASSIRTGTSVSYEQYF

j_gene: TRBJ1-5
abundance: .
v_gene: TRBV7-3
d_gene: TRBD1
CDR3nt: TGTGCCAGCAGCCCGTCTTGGGTTGGGACAGGGCATCAGCCCCAGCATTTT
CDR3aa: CASSPSWVGTGHQPQHF

j_gene: TRBJ2-3
abundance: .
v_gene: TRBV25-1
d_gene: .
CDR3nt: TGTGCCAGCAGTGAGGACAGTTTGCGCTCCCGCGCAGATACGCAGTATTTT
CDR3aa: CASSEDSLRSRADTQYF

j_gene: TRBJ2-7
abundance: .
v_gene: TRBV6-5
d_gene: .
CDR3nt: TGTGCCAGCAGTTACAAGGGCGGGACCTACGAGCAGTACTTC
CDR3aa: CASSYKGGTYEQYF

j_gene: TRBJ2-7
abundance: .
v_gene: TRBV11-3
d_gene: TRBD1
CDR3nt: TGTGCCAGCAGCTCCTCTACAGGGGTTCCCTACGAGCAGTACTTC
CDR3aa: CASSSSTGVPYEQYF

j_gene: TRBJ2-1
abundance: .
v_gene: TRBV2
d_gene: TRBD2
CDR3nt: TGTGCCAGCAATAGACTAGCGGGAGGGCTCCTCAATGAGCAGTTCTTC
CDR3aa: CASNRLAGGLLNEQFF

j_gene: TRBJ2-5
abundance: .
v_gene: TRBV7-8
d_gene: .
CDR3nt: TGTGCCAGCAGCGTAGGAGGGGAGACCCAGTACTTC
CDR3aa: CASSVGGETQYF

j_gene: TRBJ1-1
abundance: .
v_gene: TRBV18
d_gene: .
CDR3nt: TGTGCCAGCTCCCCACTCAGGGAGGGCACTGAAGCTTTCTTT
CDR3aa: CASSPLREGTEAFF

j_gene: TRBJ2-1
abundance: once
v_gene: TRBV18
d_gene: .
CDR3nt: TGTGCCAGCTCACCACTCCCAGGTCCCTACAATGAGCAGTTCTTC
CDR3aa: CASSPLPGPYNEQFF

j_gene: TRBJ2-5
abundance: .
v_gene: TRBV10-1
d_gene: TRBD2
CDR3nt: TGCGCCAGCAGTGAGGGACTAGCGGGAGTGCTAGGAGAGACCCAGTACTTC
CDR3aa: CASSEGLAGVLGETQYF

j_gene: TRBJ2-7
abundance: .
v_gene: TRBV29-1
d_gene: .
CDR3nt: TGCAGCGTTGTTTCAGGGAACAACGAGCAGTACTTC
CDR3aa: CSVVSGNNEQYF

j_gene: TRBJ1-4
abundance: .
v_gene: TRBV5-1
d_gene: .
CDR3nt: TGCGCCAGCGCCCCGAGGCGTCAGTTGCGTGAAAAACTGTTTTTT
CDR3aa: CASAPRRQLREKLFF

j_gene: TRBJ1-2
abundance: .
v_gene: TRBV19
d_gene: .
CDR3nt: TGTGCCAGTAGTCCAGGGGCTACGGGCTACACCTTC
CDR3aa: CASSPGATGYTF

j_gene: TRBJ1-2
abundance: .
v_gene: TRBV5-1
d_gene: TRBD1
CDR3nt: TGCGCCAGCAGCTTGGCCCCCGGACAGGGGGCTCTCCATCATGGCTACACCTTC
CDR3aa: CASSLAPGQGALHHGYTF

j_gene: TRBJ2-5
abundance: .
v_gene: TRBV27
d_gene: .
CDR3nt: TGTGCCAGCAGTTACCTAGAGACCCAGTACTTC
CDR3aa: CASSYLETQYF

j_gene: TRBJ1-4
abundance: .
v_gene: TRBV2
d_gene: .
CDR3nt: TGTGCCAGCAGCGCGGACAGAACCGCAACCAATGAAAAACTGTTTTTT
CDR3aa: CASSADRTATNEKLFF

j_gene: TRBJ2-7
abundance: .
v_gene: TRBV5-6
d_gene: .
CDR3nt: TGTGCCAGCACGTGGGCAGACTCCTACGAGCAGTACTTC
CDR3aa: CASTWADSYEQYF

j_gene: TRBJ1-5
abundance: .
v_gene: TRBV29-1
d_gene: .
CDR3nt: TGCAGCGTTGTCGTACAGGGTGGTCAGCCCCAGCATTTT
CDR3aa: CSVVVQGGQPQHF

j_gene: TRBJ2-1
abundance: .
v_gene: TRBV10-1
d_gene: TRBD1
CDR3nt: TGCGCCAGCAGTGCCGCCGGGACAGGGATGAATGAGCAGTTCTTC
CDR3aa: CASSAAGTGMNEQFF

j_gene: TRBJ2-3
abundance: .
v_gene: TRBV10-3
d_gene: TRBD2
CDR3nt: TGTGCCATCAGTGAGAAGCGGGAGGGTAGAGGCACAGATACGCAGTATTTT
CDR3aa: CAISEKREGRGTDTQYF

j_gene: TRBJ2-1
abundance: .
v_gene: TRBV29-1
d_gene: TRBD2
CDR3nt: TGCAGCTTACAGCCGGAGACTAGCTTCAATGAGCAGTTCTTC
CDR3aa: CSLQPETSFNEQFF